This TCR beta chain was profiled in a study of CD8 T cells in ankylosing spondylitis. Findings of the study overall: Ankylosing spondylitis blood appeared to be characterized by a TCR beta motif of 7 to 9 highly homologous variants.

5'-RACE, quantitative and with molecular barcodes, yielded the TCR beta libraries. TCRdb recomputed calls from the 5' RACE reads with MiXCR, one row per CDR3 protein. The table includes 150,000 to 200,000 distinct CDR3 sequences, around 19% detected once. This clonotype has ten or more counts. Its specificity is unknown. Between the trimmed V and J ends, which lost 0 bases and 6 bases, there was a span of 4 bases. The length of the CDR3 is 11 residues. Germline CDR1 reads SGHRS; CDR2 reads YFSETQ. The rearrangement joins TRBV5-1 to TRBJ2-7; D call uncertain. This TCR derives from a male donor with ankylosing spondylitis or in good health (not recorded which). The sequencing input was blood, either unsorted or a sorted T cell fraction (not recorded which). In DNA form, the CDR3 reads TGCGCCAGCAGCTTGGGTGGCGAGCAGTACTTC. Translated, it gives CASSLGGEQYF.